The clone carrying this T cell receptor beta chain was seen only once. As yet, its antigen is unknown. This entry is derived from a study of T cell responses to AZD1222 COVID-19 vaccine. Broader study findings: Once two AZD1222 doses were given, Spike-specific TCR breadth and depth went up. Clonal diversity was possibly underestimated; the donors were predominantly white British and more often female. Vaccine-associated CD4 TCRs spanned spike, dominant at 160-218 and 743-854. Regions left unmutated in variants are reportedly the target of nearly half of spike-specific TCRs.

Germline CDR1 SGHNT, CDR2 YYREEE (reference sequence). Trimming removed 9 bases at V and 3 bases at J, with 12 bases between. This CDR3 has 12 residues. The repertoire was sequenced with immunoSEQ multiplex PCR; TCRdb's copy has only in-frame clones and lacks some. The top ten clones hold around 4% of a sample with approximately 110,000 clones, 80% to 90% of them seen once. The sequenced sample was peripheral blood, obtained on day 0 of AZD1222 vaccination. The rearrangement joins TRBV5-4 to TRBJ1-1, with D maybe TRBD1 (5 bases). The TCR was taken from an adult in good health. Here the CDR3 reads CATTGSYTEAFF. The CDR3 nucleotides read TGTGCCACCACAGGTAGCTACACTGAAGCTTTCTTT.